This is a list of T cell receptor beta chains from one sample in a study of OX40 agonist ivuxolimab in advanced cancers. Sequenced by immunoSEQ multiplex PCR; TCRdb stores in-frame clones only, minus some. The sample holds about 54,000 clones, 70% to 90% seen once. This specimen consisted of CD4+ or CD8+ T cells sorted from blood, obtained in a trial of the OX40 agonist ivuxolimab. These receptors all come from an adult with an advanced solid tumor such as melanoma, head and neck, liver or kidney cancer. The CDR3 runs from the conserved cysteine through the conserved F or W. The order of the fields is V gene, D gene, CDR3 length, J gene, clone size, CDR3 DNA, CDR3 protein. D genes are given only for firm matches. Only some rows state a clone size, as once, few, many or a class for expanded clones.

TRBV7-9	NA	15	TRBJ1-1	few	TGTGCCAGCAGACAGAGCACGCCAATGAACACTGAAGCTTTCTTT	CASRQSTPMNTEAFF
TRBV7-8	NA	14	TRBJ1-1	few	TGTGCCAGCAGCTTATTTTCCGCGGACACTGAAGCTTTCTTT	CASSLFSADTEAFF
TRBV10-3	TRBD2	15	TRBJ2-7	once	TGTGCCATCAGCCAAGGGACTAGGAGAAGCTACGAGCAGTACTTC	CAISQGTRRSYEQYF
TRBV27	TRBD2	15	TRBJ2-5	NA	TGTGCCAGCAGTCGGTTGGCGGGAGGGATAGAGACCCAGTACTTC	CASSRLAGGIETQYF
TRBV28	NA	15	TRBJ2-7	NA	TGTGCCAGCAGTTTATCTCCCAGCAGGGGCTACGAGCAGTACTTC	CASSLSPSRGYEQYF
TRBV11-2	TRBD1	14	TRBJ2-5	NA	TGTGCCAGCAGCTCCGGGACAGGGCGAAAGACCCAGTACTTC	CASSSGTGRKTQYF
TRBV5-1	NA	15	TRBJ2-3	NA	TGCGCCAGCAGCTTGGGGGGCAAACCCACAGATACGCAGTATTTT	CASSLGGKPTDTQYF
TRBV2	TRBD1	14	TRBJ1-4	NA	TGTGCCAGCAGGACCCGGGACAGTATCGAAAAACTGTTTTTT	CASRTRDSIEKLFF
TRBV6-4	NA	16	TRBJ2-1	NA	TGTGCCAGCAGTGCTGAATTAGCGGTTACCTACAATGAGCAGTTCTTC	CASSAELAVTYNEQFF
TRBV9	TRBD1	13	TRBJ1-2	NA	TGTGCCAGCAGCGTACCAGGACAGGGAAGCTACACCTTC	CASSVPGQGSYTF
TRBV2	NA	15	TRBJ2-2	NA	TGTGCCAGCAGTGTGGGAGGCGTTAACACCGGGGAGCTGTTTTTT	CASSVGGVNTGELFF
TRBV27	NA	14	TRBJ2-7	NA	TGTGCCAGCAGCCCCTACTCTGAGTCCTACGAGCAGTACTTC	CASSPYSESYEQYF
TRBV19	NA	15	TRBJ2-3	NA	TGTGCCAGTAGGAGCAGCGGGTCTAGCACAGATACGCAGTATTTT	CASRSSGSSTDTQYF
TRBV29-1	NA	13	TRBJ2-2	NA	TGCAGCGTTGACTCTGAGAACACCGGGGAGCTGTTTTTT	CSVDSENTGELFF
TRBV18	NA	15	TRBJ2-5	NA	TGTGCCAGCTCACCGCTCCCGGCAGGGGGGGAGACCCAGTACTTC	CASSPLPAGGETQYF
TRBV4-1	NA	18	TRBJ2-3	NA	TGCGCCAGCAGCCTAAAGGCCAGCGCACAGATTAGCTCAGATACGCAGTATTTT	CASSLKASAQISSDTQYF
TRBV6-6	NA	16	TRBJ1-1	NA	TGTGCCAGCACCCTTTGGGAGGCTGTGTGGAACACTGAAGCTTTCTTT	CASTLWEAVWNTEAFF
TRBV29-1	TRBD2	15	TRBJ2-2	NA	TGCAGCGTCCCTAGCGGGTCCGCGAACACCGGGGAGCTGTTTTTT	CSVPSGSANTGELFF
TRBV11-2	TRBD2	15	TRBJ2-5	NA	TGTGCCAGCAGCATAGCGGGAGTCCCTCAAGAGACCCAGTACTTC	CASSIAGVPQETQYF
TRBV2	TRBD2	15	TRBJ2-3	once	TGTGCCAGCAGTGTATCTAGCGGGGGGACAGATACGCAGTATTTT	CASSVSSGGTDTQYF
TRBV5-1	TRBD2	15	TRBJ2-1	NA	TGCGCCAGCAGCTTGACGAGCGGGAGGGGCAATGAGCAGTTCTTC	CASSLTSGRGNEQFF
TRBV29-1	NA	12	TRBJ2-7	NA	TGCAGCGTTGATAATGGTGGCCACGAGCAGTACTTC	CSVDNGGHEQYF
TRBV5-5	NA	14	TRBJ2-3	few	TGTGCCAGCAGCCCTGGCGCCAGGGAAGATACGCAGTATTTT	CASSPGAREDTQYF
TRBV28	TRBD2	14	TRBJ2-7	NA	TGTGCCAGCAGGACCGGACTAGCGGGTTCCGAGCAGTACTTC	CASRTGLAGSEQYF
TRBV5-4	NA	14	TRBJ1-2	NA	TGTGCCAGCAGCGCGGGACGGGCTCACTCGGGCTACACCTTC	CASSAGRAHSGYTF
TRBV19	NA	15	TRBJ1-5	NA	TGTGCCAGTAGTATATGGGATTATAGCAATCAGCCCCAGCATTTT	CASSIWDYSNQPQHF
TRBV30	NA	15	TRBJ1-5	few	TGTGCCTGGAGTGTAAATAATCAGGGGAATCAGCCCCAGCATTTT	CAWSVNNQGNQPQHF
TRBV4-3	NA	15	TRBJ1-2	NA	TGCGCCAGCAGCCAAGATAGGCCCGGGAACTATGGCTACACCTTC	CASSQDRPGNYGYTF
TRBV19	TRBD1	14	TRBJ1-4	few	TGTGCCAGTAGTAGGGGGACAGAAAATGAAAAACTGTTTTTT	CASSRGTENEKLFF